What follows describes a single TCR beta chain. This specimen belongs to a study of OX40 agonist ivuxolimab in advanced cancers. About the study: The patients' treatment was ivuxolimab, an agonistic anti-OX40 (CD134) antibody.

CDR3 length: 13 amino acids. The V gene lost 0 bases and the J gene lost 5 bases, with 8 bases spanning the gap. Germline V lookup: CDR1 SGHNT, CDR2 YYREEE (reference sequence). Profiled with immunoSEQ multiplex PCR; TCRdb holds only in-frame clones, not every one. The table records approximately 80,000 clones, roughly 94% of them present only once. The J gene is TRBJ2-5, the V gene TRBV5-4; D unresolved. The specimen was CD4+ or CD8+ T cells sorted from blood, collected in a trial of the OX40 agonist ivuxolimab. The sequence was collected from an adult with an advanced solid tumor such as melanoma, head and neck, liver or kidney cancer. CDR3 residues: CASSLGGEETQYF. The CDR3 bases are TGTGCCAGCAGCTTGGGAGGTGAGGAGACCCAGTACTTC. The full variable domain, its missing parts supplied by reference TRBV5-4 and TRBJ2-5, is ETGVTQSPTHLIKTRGQQVTLRCSSQSGHNTVSWYQQALGQGPQFIFQYYREEENGRGNFPPRFSGLQFPNYSSELNVNALELDDSALYLCASSLGGEETQYFGPGTRLLVL.